The 14 T cell receptor beta chains listed next were all sequenced from one sample in a study of glioma-infiltrating T cells after dendritic cell vaccination (dated by TCRdb to about 2016). The method behind the library was the immunoSEQ multiplex PCR assay. What TCRdb holds here is the immuneACCESS table cut down to in-frame rearrangements. Part of the clones is not present; checked against another copy, under half of the missing clones reflect an unresolved V gene, and the others are unexplained. Counted in this sample were about 65,000 clones; around nine tenths of them appeared once. The ten largest clones take up roughly 10% of the sample. Explained via the paper, the time point label denotes: after dendritic cell vaccination, including at tumor progression/relapse. This specimen consisted of blood, obtained after dendritic cell vaccination. Receptors were obtained from a human donor with glioblastoma.

The rearrangement joins TRBV10-3 to TRBJ2-6; 8 nucleotides line up with TRBD1. The CDR3 extends over 16 amino acids. V shed 11 bases and J 2 bases; nucleotides not matched to a gene: 11. Germline values: CDR1 ENHRY, CDR2 SYGVKD. This CDR3 reads CALRGQDSPGANVLTF. CDR3 sequence (DNA): TGTGCCCTGCGGGGACAGGACTCCCCTGGGGCCAACGTCCTGACTTTC.

This chain links TRBV13 with TRBJ1-1, with D possibly matching TRBD1 (5 bases). V was trimmed by 2 bases and J by 9 bases, leaving 10 bases between them. The CDR3 sequence is 12 residues long. Germline CDR1 PRHDT, CDR2 FYEKMQ (reference sequence). The CDR3 DNA follows: TGTGCCAGCAGCTTATGGCAGGGTCAAGCTTTCTTT. It is translated as CASSLWQGQAFF. The full variable domain, completed using reference TRBV13 and TRBJ1-1, is AAGVIQSPRHLIKEKRETATLKCYPIPRHDTVYWYQQGPGQDPQFLISFYEKMQSDKGSIPDRFSAQQFSDYHSELNMSSLELGDSALYFCASSLWQGQAFFGQGTRLTVV.

In this sample, this clone turned up a few times. V gene TRBV11-2 combines with J gene TRBJ2-3; 7 positions match TRBD2. V lost 0 bases, J lost 4 bases, and 1 base stayed unmatched. The CDR3 totals 14 residues. Germline CDR1 is SGHAT and CDR2 is FQNNGV. The CDR3 reads CASSLDLAADTQYF. As DNA, the CDR3 is TGTGCCAGCAGCTTAGACCTAGCGGCAGATACGCAGTATTTT.

The genes are TRBV27 and TRBJ2-1; TRBD2 aligns across 12 bases. Unmatched junction bases numbered 8, after V lost 5 bases and J lost 9 bases. The CDR3 has 15 amino acids. Germline-derived CDR1 and CDR2 are MNHEY and SMNVEV (reference sequence). The CDR3 DNA reads as TGTGCCAGCAGTCCCTCTAGCGGGAGGGCGTCTGAGCAGTTCTTC. Protein product: CASSPSSGRASEQFF.

The V gene is TRBV4-3, the J gene TRBJ1-2; TRBD1 agrees at 8 bases. V shed 1 base and J 6 bases; nucleotides not matched to a gene: 13. This CDR3 spans 17 amino acids. Germline V gene sequence: CDR1 LGHNA, CDR2 YSLEER. The CDR3 region is CASSQAWTDRGSDGYTF. The DNA of the CDR3 is TGCGCCAGCAGCCAAGCATGGACCGACAGGGGCTCAGATGGCTACACCTTC.

This sequence joins TRBV9 and TRBJ2-1; unclear D gene. Germline V gives CDR1 SGDLS, CDR2 YYNGEE. The CDR3 sequence is 15 residues long. V was trimmed by 3 bases and J by 2 bases, leaving 12 bases between them. The CDR3 DNA sequence: TGTGCCAGCAGCGAAGACGGAGCGACCTACAATGAGCAGTTCTTC. Its protein product is CASSEDGATYNEQFF.

The chain combines TRBV4-3 with TRBJ1-1; possible D gene TRBD1, 6 bases. CDR3 length: 16 amino acids. The germline V and J ends were trimmed by 2 bases and 1 base, with 14 bases remaining between them. Germline assignment: CDR1 LGHNA and CDR2 YSLEER. The CDR3 DNA reads as TGCGCCAGCAGCCAAAATACAGGGACGGAGAACACTGAAGCTTTCTTT. It is translated as CASSQNTGTENTEAFF.

The gene calls are TRBV9 and TRBJ2-5; 7 bases align to TRBD1. Trimming removed 3 bases from V and 2 bases from J; junction bases left unmatched: 7. Germline-derived CDR1 and CDR2 are SGDLS and YYNGEE. This CDR3 is 15 amino acids long. The CDR3, as DNA: TGTGCCAGCAGCGCGAGGGGGCTCTTTCAAGAGACCCAGTACTTC. Protein: CASSARGLFQETQYF.

This chain connects TRBV19 to TRBJ2-7, with TRBD2 as a possible D gene (5 bases). This CDR3 is built from 12 residues. Trimming stripped 6 bases from V and 0 bases from J, with 6 bases between. Germline CDR1 is LNHDA and CDR2 is SQIVND (reference sequence). The CDR3 region is CASRGSSYEQYF. DNA of the CDR3: TGTGCCAGTAGGGGGAGCTCCTACGAGCAGTACTTC.

CDR3 amino acids: CASSPIFTGVSNQPQHF. For the CDR3, the DNA is TGTGCCAGCTCACCCATTTTCACAGGGGTAAGCAATCAGCCCCAGCATTTT. The J gene is TRBJ1-5, the V gene TRBV18; 7 bases fit TRBD1. The CDR3 runs to 17 residues. Germline lookup yields CDR1 KGHSH and CDR2 LQKENI. Trimming took 3 bases from V and 1 from J; bases not matched to a gene: 9.

The chain joins TRBV5-6 to TRBJ2-2, with a weak D call TRBD2 (5 bases). The CDR3 covers 14 residues. V was cut by 3 bases and J by 4 bases, with 10 bases left in between. From germline, CDR1 is SGHDT and CDR2 YYEEEE. CDR3 DNA: TGTGCCAGCAGCTGGCGGGTGAGCACCGGGGAGCTGTTTTTT. Protein product: CASSWRVSTGELFF.

This clone was recorded once. The V and J genes are TRBV5-1 and TRBJ1-4; 7 positions match TRBD1. This CDR3 contains 15 residues. Germline V CDR1 and CDR2: SGHRS, YFSETQ. Trimming took 4 bases from V and 0 from J; bases not matched to a gene: 3. As DNA, the CDR3 is TGCGCCAGCAGCGAGGGACAGCCAACTAATGAAAAACTGTTTTTT. It translates to CASSEGQPTNEKLFF.

The chain uses TRBV4-3 and TRBJ2-7; TRBD2 agrees at 11 bases. Trimming at V came to 2 bases and at J to 2 bases, leaving 2 bases not matched to a gene. Germline assignment: CDR1 LGHNA and CDR2 YSLEER. CDR3 length equals 15 residues. The CDR3 nucleotides read TGCGCCAGCAGCCAACTGACTAGCGGGGCCTACGAGCAGTACTTC. Translation gives CASSQLTSGAYEQYF.

This clone was picked up a small number of times. The chain uses TRBV11-2 and TRBJ2-7; D is unclear. Deletions cut 5 bases from V and 4 bases from J, with 6 bases between. There are 11 residues in the CDR3. Germline assignment: CDR1 SGHAT and CDR2 FQNNGV. This CDR3 reads CASSVAYEQYF. CDR3 nucleotide sequence: TGTGCCAGCAGCGTAGCTTACGAGCAGTACTTC.